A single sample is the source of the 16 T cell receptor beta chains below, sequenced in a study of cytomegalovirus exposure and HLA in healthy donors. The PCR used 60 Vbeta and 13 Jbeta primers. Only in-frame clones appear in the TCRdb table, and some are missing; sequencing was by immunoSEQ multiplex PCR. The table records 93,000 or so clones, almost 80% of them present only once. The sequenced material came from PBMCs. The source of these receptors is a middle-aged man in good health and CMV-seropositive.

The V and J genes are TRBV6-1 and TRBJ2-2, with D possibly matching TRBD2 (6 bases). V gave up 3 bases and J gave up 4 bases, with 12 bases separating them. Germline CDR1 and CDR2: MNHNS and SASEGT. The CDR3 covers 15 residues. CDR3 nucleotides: TGTGCCAGCAGTGAGGGACTCCTACTCACCGGGGAGCTGTTTTTT. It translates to CASSEGLLLTGELFF.

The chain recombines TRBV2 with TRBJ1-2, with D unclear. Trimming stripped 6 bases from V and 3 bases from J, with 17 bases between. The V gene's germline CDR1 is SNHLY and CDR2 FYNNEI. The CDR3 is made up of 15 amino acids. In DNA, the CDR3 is TGTGCCAGCAGGGAGGCCGGCAAACGGGACTATGGCTACACCTTC. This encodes CASREAGKRDYGYTF.

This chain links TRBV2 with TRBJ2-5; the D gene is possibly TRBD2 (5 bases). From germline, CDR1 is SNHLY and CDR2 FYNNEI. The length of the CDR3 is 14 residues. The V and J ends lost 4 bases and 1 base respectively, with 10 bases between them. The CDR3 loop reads CASSGPSSQETQYF. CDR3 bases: TGTGCCAGCAGTGGGCCTAGCAGCCAAGAGACCCAGTACTTC. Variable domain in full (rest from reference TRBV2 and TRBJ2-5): EPEVTQTPSHQVTQMGQEVILRCVPISNHLYFYWYRQILGQKVEFLVSFYNNEISEKSEIFDDQFSVERPDGSNFTLKIRSTKLEDSAMYFCASSGPSSQETQYFGPGTRLLVL.

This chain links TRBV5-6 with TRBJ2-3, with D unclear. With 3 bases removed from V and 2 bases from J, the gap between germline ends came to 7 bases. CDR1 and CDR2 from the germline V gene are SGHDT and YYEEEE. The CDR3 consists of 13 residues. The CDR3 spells CASSSPNTDTQYF. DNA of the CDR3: TGTGCCAGCAGCTCCCCCAACACAGATACGCAGTATTTT.

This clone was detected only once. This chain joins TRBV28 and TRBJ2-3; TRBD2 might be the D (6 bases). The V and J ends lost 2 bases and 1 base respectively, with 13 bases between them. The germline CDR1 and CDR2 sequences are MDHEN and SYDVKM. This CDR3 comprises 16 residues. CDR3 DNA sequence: TGTGCCAGCAGTTTACGGGACTTCCGTGGCACAGATACGCAGTATTTT. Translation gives CASSLRDFRGTDTQYF.

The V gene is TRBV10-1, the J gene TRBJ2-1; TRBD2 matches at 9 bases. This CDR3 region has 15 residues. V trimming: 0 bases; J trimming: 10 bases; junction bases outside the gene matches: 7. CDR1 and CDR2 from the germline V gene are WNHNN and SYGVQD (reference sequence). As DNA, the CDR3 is TGCGCCAGCAGTGAGTCTGGCAGCGGGGGGAAGGAGCAGTTCTTC. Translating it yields CASSESGSGGKEQFF.

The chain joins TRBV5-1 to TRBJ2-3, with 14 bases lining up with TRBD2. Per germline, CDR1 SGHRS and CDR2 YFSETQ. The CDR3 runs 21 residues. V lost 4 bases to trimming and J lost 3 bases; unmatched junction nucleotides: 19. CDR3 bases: TGCGCCAGCAGCGAGCGACACGCTGGGACTAGCGGGAGCAGTCGGACAGATACGCAGTATTTT. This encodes CASSERHAGTSGSSRTDTQYF. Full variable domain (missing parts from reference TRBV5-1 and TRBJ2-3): KAGVTQTPRYLIKTRGQQVTLSCSPISGHRSVSWYQQTPGQGLQFLFEYFSETQRNKGNFPGRFSGRQFSNSRSEMNVSTLELGDSALYLCASSERHAGTSGSSRTDTQYFGPGTRLTVL.

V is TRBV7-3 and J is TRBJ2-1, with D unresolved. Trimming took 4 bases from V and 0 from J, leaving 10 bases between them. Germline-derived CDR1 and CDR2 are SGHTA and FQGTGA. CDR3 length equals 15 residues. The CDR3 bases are TGTGCCAGCAGCTCTTTGGCAAGCTCCTACAATGAGCAGTTCTTC. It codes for CASSSLASSYNEQFF. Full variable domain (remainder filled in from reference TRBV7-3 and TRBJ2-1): GAGVSQTPSNKVTEKGKYVELRCDPISGHTALYWYRQSLGQGPEFLIYFQGTGAADDSGLPNDRFFAVRPEGSVSTLKIQRTERGDSAVYLCASSSLASSYNEQFFGPGTRLTVL.

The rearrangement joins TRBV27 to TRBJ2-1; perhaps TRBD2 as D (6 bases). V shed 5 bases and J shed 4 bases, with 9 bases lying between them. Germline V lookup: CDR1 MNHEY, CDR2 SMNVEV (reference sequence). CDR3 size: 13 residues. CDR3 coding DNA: TGTGCCAGCAGTCCGGGACTTTACAATGAGCAGTTCTTC. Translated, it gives CASSPGLYNEQFF.

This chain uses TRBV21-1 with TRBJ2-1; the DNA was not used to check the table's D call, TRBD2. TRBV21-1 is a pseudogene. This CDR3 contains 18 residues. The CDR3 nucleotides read TGTGCCAGCAGCAAACATATAAGCGGACCTAGCTCCTACAATGAGCAGTTCTTC. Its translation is CASSKHISGPSSYNEQFF.

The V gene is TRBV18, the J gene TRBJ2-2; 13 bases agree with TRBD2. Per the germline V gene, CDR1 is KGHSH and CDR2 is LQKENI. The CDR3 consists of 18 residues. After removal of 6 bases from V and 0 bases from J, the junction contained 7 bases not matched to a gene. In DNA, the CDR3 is TGTGCCAGCTCTTCTGGACTAGCGGGAGTGGCGAACACCGGGGAGCTGTTTTTT. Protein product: CASSSGLAGVANTGELFF.

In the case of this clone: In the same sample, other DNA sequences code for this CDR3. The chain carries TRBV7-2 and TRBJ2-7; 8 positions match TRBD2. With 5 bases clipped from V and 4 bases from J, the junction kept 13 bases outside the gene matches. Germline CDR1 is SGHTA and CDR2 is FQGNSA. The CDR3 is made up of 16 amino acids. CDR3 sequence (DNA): TGTGCCAGCAGCCCCGATTGGAGCGGGAGTCGATACGAGCAGTACTTC. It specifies CASSPDWSGSRYEQYF.

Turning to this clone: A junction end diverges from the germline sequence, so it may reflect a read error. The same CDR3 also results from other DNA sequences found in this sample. CDR3 coding DNA: TGTGCCAGTAGTTTATCTAGGGGTGGGACAGATACGCAGTATTTT. Its translation is CASSLSRGGTDTQYF. This chain links TRBV28 with TRBJ2-3; possible D gene TRBD1, 5 bases. The CDR3 totals 15 residues. Germline values: CDR1 MDHEN, CDR2 SYDVKM. Filled out from reference TRBV28 and TRBJ2-3, the complete variable domain reads DVKVTQSSRYLVKRTGEKVFLECVQDMDHENMFWYRQDPGLGLRLIYFSYDVKMKEKGDIPEGYSVSREKKERFSLILESASTNQTSMYLCASSLSRGGTDTQYFGPGTRLTVL.

CDR3 residues: CASSVMAGGQETQYF. The CDR3 region has the DNA TGTGCCAGCAGCGTAATGGCAGGGGGCCAAGAGACCCAGTACTTC. V and J are TRBV9 and TRBJ2-5; 7 positions match TRBD1. The V gene end was trimmed by 1 base and the J gene end by 1 base; junction bases not matched to a gene: 4. Germline V gene data show CDR1 as SGDLS and CDR2 as YYNGEE. CDR3 size: 15 residues.

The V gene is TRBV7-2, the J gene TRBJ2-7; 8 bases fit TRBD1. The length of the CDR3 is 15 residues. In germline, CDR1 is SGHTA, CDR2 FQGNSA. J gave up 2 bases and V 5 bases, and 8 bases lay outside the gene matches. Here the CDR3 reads CASSPTGVGPYEQYF. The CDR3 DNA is TGTGCCAGCAGCCCGACAGGGGTGGGCCCCTACGAGCAGTACTTC.

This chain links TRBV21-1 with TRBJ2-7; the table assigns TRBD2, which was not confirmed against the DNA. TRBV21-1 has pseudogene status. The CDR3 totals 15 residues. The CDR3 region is CAIARGTSDSREQYF. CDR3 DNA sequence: TGTGCCATCGCACGTGGGACTAGCGATAGTAGGGAGCAGTACTTC.